One sample yielded the 8 T cell receptor beta chains listed below, sequenced in a study of blood T cell repertoires in COVID-19. The table came from immunoSEQ multiplex PCR; TCRdb's copy has only in-frame clones and leaves some out. The sample records roughly 150,000 clones, more than 75% being singletons. The sequencing input was peripheral blood. The receptors derive from a woman of 80 years or more with acute or convalescent COVID-19.

The V call is TRBV4-1, the J call TRBJ1-2, with 8 bases aligning to TRBD1. This CDR3 region has 16 residues. V was pared by 4 bases and J by 2 bases, with 9 bases of the junction left unmatched. Germline V gives CDR1 MGHRA, CDR2 YSYEKL. Here the CDR3 DNA reads TGCGCCAGCAGCCTGGGGCGGGGACAGGCGAACTATGGCTACACCTTC. This sequence encodes CASSLGRGQANYGYTF.

This chain connects TRBV21-1 to TRBJ2-7; the listed D gene, TRBD1, was not tested against the DNA. TRBV21-1 is a pseudogene. This CDR3 region has 15 residues. The DNA of the CDR3 is TGTGCCAGCAGCTCACCCCCGGACAGGGGGCCACCATGTCACTTC. This encodes CASSSPPDRGPPCHF.

This clone came up once. The chain employs TRBV7-8 and TRBJ1-1; 10 bases fit TRBD1. The germline V gene has CDR1 SGHVS and CDR2 FQNEAQ. Trimming took 2 bases from V and 2 from J; bases not matched to a gene: 8. The CDR3 sequence is 17 residues long. This CDR3 is CASSLFGTGALNTEAFF. DNA for the CDR3: TGTGCCAGCAGCTTATTTGGGACAGGGGCCTTAAACACTGAAGCTTTCTTT. The complete variable domain, with remaining parts taken from reference TRBV7-8 and TRBJ1-1, reads GAGVSQSPRYKVAKRGQDVALRCDPISGHVSLFWYQQALGQGPEFLTYFQNEAQLDKSGLPSDRFFAERPEGSVSTLKIQRTQQEDSAVYLCASSLFGTGALNTEAFFGQGTRLTVV.

This clone has only one observation. J is TRBJ2-2 and V is TRBV9, with 11 bases fitting TRBD2. The CDR3 is 17 residues long. Trimming cost V 2 bases and J 0 bases; bases outside gene matches: 3. Germline CDR1 is SGDLS and CDR2 is YYNGEE. CDR3 nucleotide sequence: TGTGCCAGCAGCGTGATAGCGGGGGGGCCGAACACCGGGGAGCTGTTTTTT. Its translation is CASSVIAGGPNTGELFF.

This clone showed up just once. The rearrangement links TRBV6-1 to TRBJ1-6; 7 bases line up with TRBD1. J was trimmed by 6 bases and V by 2 bases; bases with no gene match: 4. The germline CDR1 and CDR2 sequences are MNHNS and SASEGT. The CDR3 loop spans 15 amino acids. The CDR3 DNA sequence: TGTGCCAGCAGTGAACGACAGGGCCTTAATTCACCCCTCCACTTT. Translating gives CASSERQGLNSPLHF.

The chain joins TRBV27 to TRBJ2-7; 10 bases align to TRBD2. After removal of 5 bases from V and 5 bases from J, the junction contained 12 bases not matched to a gene. Germline loops: CDR1 MNHEY, CDR2 SMNVEV (reference sequence). This CDR3 spans 16 amino acids. CDR3 region: CASSPLSAGGPHEQYF. CDR3 bases: TGTGCCAGCAGTCCATTATCAGCGGGGGGGCCCCACGAGCAGTACTTC.

V gene TRBV9 combines with J gene TRBJ1-2, with D possibly matching TRBD1 (6 bases). Trimming left V 0 bases short and J 7 bases short, with 19 bases between. The CDR3 has 16 residues. CDR1 is SGDLS and CDR2 is YYNGEE in the germline V gene. CDR3 DNA: TGTGCCAGCAGCGTAGAGTGGGATACAGGGTTCGCTGGCTACACCTTC. It yields the protein CASSVEWDTGFAGYTF.

This sequence joins TRBV15 and TRBJ1-1; D is possibly TRBD1 (6 bases). The germline gives CDR1 LNHNV, CDR2 YYDKDF (reference sequence). Trimming took off 4 bases at V and 5 bases at J, with 17 bases between the two ends. The CDR3 consists of 15 residues. DNA of the CDR3: TGTGCCACCAGCACAGGACAGAATTTTAGGACTGAAGCTTTCTTT. Its protein product is CATSTGQNFRTEAFF.